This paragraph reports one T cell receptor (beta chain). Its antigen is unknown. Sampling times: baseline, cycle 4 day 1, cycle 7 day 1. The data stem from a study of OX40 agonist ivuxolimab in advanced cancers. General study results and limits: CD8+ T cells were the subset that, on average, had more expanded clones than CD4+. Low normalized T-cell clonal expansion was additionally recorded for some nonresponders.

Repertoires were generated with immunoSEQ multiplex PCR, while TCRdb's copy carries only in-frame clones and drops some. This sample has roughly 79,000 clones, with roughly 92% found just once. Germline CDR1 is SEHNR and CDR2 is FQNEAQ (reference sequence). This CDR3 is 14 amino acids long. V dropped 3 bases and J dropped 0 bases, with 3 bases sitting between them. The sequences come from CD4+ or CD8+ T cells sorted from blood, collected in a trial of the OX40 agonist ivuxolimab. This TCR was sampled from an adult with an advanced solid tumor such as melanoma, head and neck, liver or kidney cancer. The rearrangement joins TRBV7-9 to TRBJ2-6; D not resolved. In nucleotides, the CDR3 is TGTGCCAGCAGCTTCCACTCTGGGGCCAACGTCCTGACTTTC. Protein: CASSFHSGANVLTF.